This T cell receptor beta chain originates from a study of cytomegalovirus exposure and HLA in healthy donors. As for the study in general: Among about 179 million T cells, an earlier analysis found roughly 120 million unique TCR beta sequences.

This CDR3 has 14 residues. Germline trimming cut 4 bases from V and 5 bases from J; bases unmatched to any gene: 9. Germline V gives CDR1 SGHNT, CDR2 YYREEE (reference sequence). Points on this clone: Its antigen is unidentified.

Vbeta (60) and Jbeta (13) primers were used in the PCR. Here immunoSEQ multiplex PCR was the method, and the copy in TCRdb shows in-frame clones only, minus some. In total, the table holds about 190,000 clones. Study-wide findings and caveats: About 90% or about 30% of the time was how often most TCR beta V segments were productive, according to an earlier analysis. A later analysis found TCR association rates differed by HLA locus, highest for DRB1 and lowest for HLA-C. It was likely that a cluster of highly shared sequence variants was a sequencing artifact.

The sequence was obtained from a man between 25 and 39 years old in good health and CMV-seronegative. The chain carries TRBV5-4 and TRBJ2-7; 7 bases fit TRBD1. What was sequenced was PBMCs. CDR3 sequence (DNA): TGTGCCAGCAGCCACTACAGGGGTAGACACGAGCAGTACTTC. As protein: CASSHYRGRHEQYF.